This record covers a single T cell receptor (beta chain). Methods used by the authors: Amplification with reference gene primers provided the estimates of nucleated cell counts. TCRdb's table, derived via immunoSEQ multiplex PCR, lists solely in-frame clones and lacks some. The V and J calls and the clone size are those of that table, but D and trimming were determined from the DNA. The sample contains approximately 480,000 clones, roughly 90% of which appear only once. The data belong to a study of blood T cell repertoires in COVID-19. Trimming removed 6 bases from V and 0 bases from J, with 14 bases in between. Looked up from germline, CDR1 is KGHSH and CDR2 is LQKENI. This CDR3 is 15 amino acids long.

The specimen sequenced was PBMCs or T cells enriched from blood (not recorded which). The rearrangement joins TRBV18 to TRBJ1-2, with D unresolved. The clonotype originates from a woman between 18 and 29 years old who had recovered from COVID-19. CDR3 region: CASSPDQGANYGYTF. DNA for the CDR3: TGTGCCAGCTCTCCCGACCAAGGAGCTAACTATGGCTACACCTTC.